The subject of this entry is one TCR beta chain. The antigen remains unidentified. CDR3 length: 15 residues. CDR1 and CDR2 (germline): SNHLY, FYNNEI. J gave up 5 bases and V 6 bases, and 5 bases lay outside the gene matches. The libraries were made with immunoSEQ v3.0 at survey level. Produced via immunoSEQ multiplex PCR; TCRdb's table is partial and in-frame only. Of over 10,000 clones in the sample, about 80% were seen once. The data belong to a study of long-term antiretroviral therapy in people with HIV. Study findings and constraints: Diversity increased after ART yet remained lower than in transplant donor controls. Clones expanded before ART dominated the repertoire at all time points.

V usage is TRBV2 and J usage is TRBJ2-1; 12 bases align to TRBD2. The input for sequencing was unsorted PBMCs, taken roughly 3.4 years before starting antiretroviral therapy. The receptor was isolated from a man aged 35-49 years with HIV. CDR3 in amino acids: CASRLTSGGHNEQFF. The CDR3 region has the DNA TGTGCCAGCAGGCTGACTAGCGGGGGACACAATGAGCAGTTCTTC. Full variable domain (rest looked up from reference TRBV2 and TRBJ2-1): EPEVTQTPSHQVTQMGQEVILRCVPISNHLYFYWYRQILGQKVEFLVSFYNNEISEKSEIFDDQFSVERPDGSNFTLKIRSTKLEDSAMYFCASRLTSGGHNEQFFGPGTRLTVL.